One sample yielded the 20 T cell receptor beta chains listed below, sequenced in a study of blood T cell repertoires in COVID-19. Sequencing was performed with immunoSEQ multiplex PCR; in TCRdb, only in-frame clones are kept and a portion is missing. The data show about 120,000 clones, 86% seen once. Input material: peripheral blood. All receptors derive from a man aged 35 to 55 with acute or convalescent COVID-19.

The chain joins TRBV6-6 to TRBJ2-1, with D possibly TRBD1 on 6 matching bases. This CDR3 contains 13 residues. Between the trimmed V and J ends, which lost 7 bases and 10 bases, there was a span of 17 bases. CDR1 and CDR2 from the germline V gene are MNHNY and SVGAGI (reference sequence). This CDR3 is CASNPIPRGEQFF. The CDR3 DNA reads TGTGCCAGCAACCCAATCCCAAGGGGGGAGCAGTTCTTC.

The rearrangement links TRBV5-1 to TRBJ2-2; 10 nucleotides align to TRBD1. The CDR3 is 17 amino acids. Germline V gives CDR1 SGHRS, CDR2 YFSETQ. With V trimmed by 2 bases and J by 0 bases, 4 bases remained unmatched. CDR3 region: CASSFRTGGPNTGELFF. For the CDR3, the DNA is TGCGCCAGCAGCTTTAGGACAGGGGGGCCGAACACCGGGGAGCTGTTTTTT.

In DNA, the CDR3 is TGTGCCAGCAGTTACAGACAGGAGGCATCGACTCTAGGCTACACCTTC. It codes for CASSYRQEASTLGYTF. The chain carries TRBV6-5 and TRBJ1-2, with a weak D call TRBD1 (6 bases). V shed 2 bases and J shed 8 bases, with 21 bases lying between them. There are 16 residues in the CDR3. Germline V CDR1 and CDR2: MNHEY, SVGAGI.

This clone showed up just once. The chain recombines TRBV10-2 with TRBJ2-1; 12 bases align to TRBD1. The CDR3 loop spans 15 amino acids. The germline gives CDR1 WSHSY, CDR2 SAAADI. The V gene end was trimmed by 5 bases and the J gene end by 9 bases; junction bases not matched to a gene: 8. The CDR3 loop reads CASSPGQGALGEQFF. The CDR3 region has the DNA TGCGCCAGCAGTCCGGGACAGGGGGCGCTGGGTGAGCAGTTCTTC.

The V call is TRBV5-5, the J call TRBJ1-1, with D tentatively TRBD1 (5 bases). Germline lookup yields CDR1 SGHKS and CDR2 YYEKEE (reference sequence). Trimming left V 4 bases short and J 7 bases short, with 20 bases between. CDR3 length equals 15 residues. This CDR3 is CASSPRWGVLSEAFF. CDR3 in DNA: TGTGCCAGCAGCCCGCGGTGGGGGGTATTAAGTGAAGCTTTCTTT.

The CDR3 bases are TGTGCCAGCAGCCTTAGGACAGGGGCCCTATCTGCCGGTTCACCCCTCCACTTT. Translated: CASSLRTGALSAGSPLHF. The chain couples TRBV3-1 (or the pseudogene TRBV3-2) to TRBJ1-6; TRBD1 aligns across 9 bases. V shed 4 bases and J 9 bases; nucleotides not matched to a gene: 16. Per the germline V gene, CDR1 is LGHDT and CDR2 is YNNKEL (reference sequence). The CDR3 is 18 residues long.

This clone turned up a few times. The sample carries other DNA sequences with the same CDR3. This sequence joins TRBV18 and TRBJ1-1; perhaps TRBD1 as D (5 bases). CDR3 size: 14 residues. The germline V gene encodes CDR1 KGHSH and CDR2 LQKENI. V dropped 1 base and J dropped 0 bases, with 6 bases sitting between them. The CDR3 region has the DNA TGTGCCAGCTCACCACGACAGTTGAACACTGAAGCTTTCTTT. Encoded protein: CASSPRQLNTEAFF.

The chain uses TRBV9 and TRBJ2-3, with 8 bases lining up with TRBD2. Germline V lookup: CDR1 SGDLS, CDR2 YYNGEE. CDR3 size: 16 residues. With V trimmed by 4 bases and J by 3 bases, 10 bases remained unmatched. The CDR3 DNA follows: TGTGCCAGCAGCTCCTTGGGGAGCGGGAGAACAGATACGCAGTATTTT. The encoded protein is CASSSLGSGRTDTQYF.

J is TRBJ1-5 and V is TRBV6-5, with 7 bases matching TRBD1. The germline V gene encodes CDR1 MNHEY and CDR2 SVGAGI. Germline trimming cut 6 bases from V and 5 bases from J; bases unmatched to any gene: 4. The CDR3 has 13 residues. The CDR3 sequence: CASSDREHQPQHF. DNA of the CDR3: TGTGCCAGCAGCGACAGGGAACATCAGCCCCAGCATTTT.

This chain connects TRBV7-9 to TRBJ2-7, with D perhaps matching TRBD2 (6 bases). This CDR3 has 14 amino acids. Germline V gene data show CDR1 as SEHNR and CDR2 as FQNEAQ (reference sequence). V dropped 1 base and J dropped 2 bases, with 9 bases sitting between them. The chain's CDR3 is CASSLVGGTYEQYF. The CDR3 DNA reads TGTGCCAGCAGCTTAGTTGGGGGGACCTACGAGCAGTACTTC.

This CDR3 is CAWLYTMNTEAFF. CDR3 DNA sequence: TGTGCCTGGCTTTACACAATGAACACTGAAGCTTTCTTT. The chain uses TRBV30 and TRBJ1-1; D is unresolved. The CDR3 runs to 13 residues. The ends were cut back, 5 bases at V and 0 bases at J, with 10 bases in the middle. Germline V CDR1 and CDR2: GTSNPN, SVGIG (reference sequence).

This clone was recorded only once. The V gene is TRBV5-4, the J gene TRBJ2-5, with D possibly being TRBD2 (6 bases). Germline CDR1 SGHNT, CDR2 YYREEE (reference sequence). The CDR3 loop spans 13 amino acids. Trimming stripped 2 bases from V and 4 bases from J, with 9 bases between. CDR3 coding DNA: TGTGCCAGCAGCTTCGGGGGTCGAGAGACCCAGTACTTC. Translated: CASSFGGRETQYF. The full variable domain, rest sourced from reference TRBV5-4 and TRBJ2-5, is ETGVTQSPTHLIKTRGQQVTLRCSSQSGHNTVSWYQQALGQGPQFIFQYYREEENGRGNFPPRFSGLQFPNYSSELNVNALELDDSALYLCASSFGGRETQYFGPGTRLLVL.

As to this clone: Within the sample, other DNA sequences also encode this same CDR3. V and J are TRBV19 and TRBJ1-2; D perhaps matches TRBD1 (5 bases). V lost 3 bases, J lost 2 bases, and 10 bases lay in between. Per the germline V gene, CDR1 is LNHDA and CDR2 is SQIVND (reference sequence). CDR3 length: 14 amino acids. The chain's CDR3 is CASSIPAGNYGYTF. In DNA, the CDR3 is TGTGCCAGTAGTATCCCGGCAGGGAACTATGGCTACACCTTC.

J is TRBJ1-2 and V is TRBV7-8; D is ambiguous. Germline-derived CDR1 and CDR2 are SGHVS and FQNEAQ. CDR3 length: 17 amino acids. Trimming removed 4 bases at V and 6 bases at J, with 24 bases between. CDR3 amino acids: CASSSDIRRQPYNGYTF. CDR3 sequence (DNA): TGTGCCAGCAGCTCGGATATCCGGAGGCAGCCATATAATGGCTACACCTTC. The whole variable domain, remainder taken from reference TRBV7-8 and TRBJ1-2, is GAGVSQSPRYKVAKRGQDVALRCDPISGHVSLFWYQQALGQGPEFLTYFQNEAQLDKSGLPSDRFFAERPEGSVSTLKIQRTQQEDSAVYLCASSSDIRRQPYNGYTFGSGTRLTVV.

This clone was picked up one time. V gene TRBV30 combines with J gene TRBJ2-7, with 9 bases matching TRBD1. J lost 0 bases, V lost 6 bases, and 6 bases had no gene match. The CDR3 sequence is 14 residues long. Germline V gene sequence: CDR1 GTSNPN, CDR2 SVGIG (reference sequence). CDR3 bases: TGTGCCTGCACCGACAGGGGGATCTCCTACGAGCAGTACTTC. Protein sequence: CACTDRGISYEQYF.

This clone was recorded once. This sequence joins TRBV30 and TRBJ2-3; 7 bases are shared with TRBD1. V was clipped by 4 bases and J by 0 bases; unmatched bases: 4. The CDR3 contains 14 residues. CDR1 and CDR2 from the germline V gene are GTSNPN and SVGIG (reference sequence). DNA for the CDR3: TGTGCCTGGACTCAGGGGGACAGCACAGATACGCAGTATTTT. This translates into CAWTQGDSTDTQYF.

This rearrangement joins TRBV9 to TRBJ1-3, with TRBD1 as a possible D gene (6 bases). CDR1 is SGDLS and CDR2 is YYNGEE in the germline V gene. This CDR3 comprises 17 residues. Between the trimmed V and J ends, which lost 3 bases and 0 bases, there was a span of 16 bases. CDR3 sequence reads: CASSGIGQTYSGNTIYF. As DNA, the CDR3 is TGTGCCAGCAGCGGGATTGGACAGACTTACTCTGGAAACACCATATATTTT.

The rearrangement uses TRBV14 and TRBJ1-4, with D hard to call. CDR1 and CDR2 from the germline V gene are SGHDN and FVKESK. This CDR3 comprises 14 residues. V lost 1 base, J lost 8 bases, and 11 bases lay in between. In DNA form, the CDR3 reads TGTGCCAGCAGCCAAGTCCCCGAGAACGAAAAACTGTTTTTT. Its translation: CASSQVPENEKLFF.

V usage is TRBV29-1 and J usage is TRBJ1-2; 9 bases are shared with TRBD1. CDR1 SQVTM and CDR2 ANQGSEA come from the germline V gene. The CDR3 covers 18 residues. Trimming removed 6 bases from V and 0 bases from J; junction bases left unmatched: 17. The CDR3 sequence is CSVEIIPGQGTSNYGYTF. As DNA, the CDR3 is TGCAGCGTCGAGATAATTCCGGGACAGGGAACTTCTAACTATGGCTACACCTTC.

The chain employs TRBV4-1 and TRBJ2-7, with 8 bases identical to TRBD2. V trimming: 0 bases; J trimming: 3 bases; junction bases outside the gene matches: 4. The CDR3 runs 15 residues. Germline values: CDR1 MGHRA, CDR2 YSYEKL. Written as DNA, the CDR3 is TGCGCCAGCAGCCAAGAGGGGACTAGTTTCTACGAGCAGTACTTC. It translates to CASSQEGTSFYEQYF.